What follows are 21 T cell receptor beta chains derived from one specimen sequenced in a study of T cells in localized non-small cell lung cancer. Method: immunoSEQ multiplex PCR; TCRdb's copy keeps in-frame clones and lacks some. This repertoire shows roughly 50,000 clones, 80% to 95% found once; its top ten account for just under 20%. The input for sequencing was peripheral blood, taken before any cancer treatment. These receptors came from a man aged 40 to 70 with stage I lung adenocarcinoma.

The chain uses TRBV6-1 and TRBJ2-2; no definite D call. The CDR3 consists of 14 residues. Germline CDR1 is MNHNS and CDR2 is SASEGT. Trimming removed 11 bases at V and 0 bases at J, with 13 bases between. CDR3 sequence reads: CACKPGPNTGELFF. The CDR3 DNA follows: TGTGCCTGTAAACCGGGCCCGAACACCGGGGAGCTGTTTTTT.

The CDR3 bases are TGTGCCAGCAGCTTCTCCCGGACCCTTAGCGAAAAACTGTTTTTT. The encoded protein is CASSFSRTLSEKLFF. The V call is TRBV7-8, the J call TRBJ1-4, with no clear D. This CDR3 has 15 residues. Trimming left V 3 bases short and J 8 bases short, with 16 bases between. Per the germline V gene, CDR1 is SGHVS and CDR2 is FQNEAQ.

The chain recombines TRBV19 with TRBJ1-1, with 8 bases aligning to TRBD1. CDR1 and CDR2 from the germline V gene are LNHDA and SQIVND (reference sequence). V dropped 1 base and J dropped 4; count of bases not matched to a gene: 2. The CDR3 is made up of 14 amino acids. The CDR3 loop is CASSIVQGATEAFF. The CDR3 DNA follows: TGTGCCAGTAGTATAGTTCAGGGGGCCACTGAAGCTTTCTTT.

CDR3 loop: CASSYGQGAPNEQFF. CDR3 DNA sequence: TGTGCCAGCAGTTACGGGCAGGGGGCGCCCAATGAGCAGTTCTTC. The V and J genes are TRBV6-5 and TRBJ2-1; 8 nucleotides line up with TRBD1. This CDR3 spans 15 amino acids. CDR1 is MNHEY and CDR2 is SVGAGI in the germline V gene. With V trimmed by 2 bases and J by 6 bases, 6 bases remained unmatched.

The chain has TRBV5-4 and TRBJ2-7; 7 bases are shared with TRBD1. There are 15 residues in the CDR3. Looked up from germline, CDR1 is SGHNT and CDR2 is YYREEE (reference sequence). The V segment lost 0 bases and the J segment 3 bases; nucleotides outside the gene matches: 6. The CDR3 nucleotides are TGTGCCAGCAGCTTGGCCGGACAGGCGCACTACGAGCAGTACTTC. Protein sequence: CASSLAGQAHYEQYF. The full variable domain, completed using reference TRBV5-4 and TRBJ2-7, is ETGVTQSPTHLIKTRGQQVTLRCSSQSGHNTVSWYQQALGQGPQFIFQYYREEENGRGNFPPRFSGLQFPNYSSELNVNALELDDSALYLCASSLAGQAHYEQYFGPGTRLTVT.

The rearrangement uses TRBV5-1 and TRBJ2-6; maybe TRBD2 (6 bases). The CDR3 runs to 18 residues. Germline V gene lookup returns CDR1 SGHRS and CDR2 YFSETQ. V dropped 0 bases and J dropped 0 bases, with 13 bases sitting between them. CDR3 nucleotides: TGCGCCAGCAGCTTGGGGTGGGGACTCGACTCTGGGGCCAACGTCCTGACTTTC. This sequence encodes CASSLGWGLDSGANVLTF.

This sequence joins TRBV6-1 and TRBJ2-7, with D hard to call. The V end lost 8 bases, the J end lost 3 bases, and 8 bases lay between the germline ends. Germline V gene lookup returns CDR1 MNHNS and CDR2 SASEGT. This CDR3 spans 11 amino acids. CDR3 loop: CASGGVYEQYF. As DNA, the CDR3 is TGTGCCAGCGGCGGAGTCTACGAGCAGTACTTC.

The chain carries TRBV11-3 and TRBJ2-4, with D perhaps matching TRBD1 (6 bases). Between the trimmed V and J ends, which lost 6 bases and 0 bases, there was a span of 12 bases. From germline, CDR1 is SGHNT and CDR2 YENEEA. CDR3 size: 15 residues. The CDR3 nucleotides are TGTGCCAGCAGGAGCCGGGACACAGCCAAAAACATTCAGTACTTC. Translating gives CASRSRDTAKNIQYF.

Concerning this clone itself: Different DNA sequences within this sample yield the same CDR3. The gene calls are TRBV28 and TRBJ1-3, with a tentative D call TRBD1 (5 bases). The ends were cut back, 6 bases at V and 0 bases at J, with 12 bases in the middle. Germline CDR1 MDHEN, CDR2 SYDVKM. The CDR3 spans 15 residues. This CDR3 is CASSPGLTSGNTIYF. CDR3 nucleotides: TGTGCCAGCAGCCCGGGACTGACCTCTGGAAACACCATATATTTT.

The chain is built from TRBV2 and TRBJ1-5, with TRBD1 as a possible D gene (5 bases). V was clipped by 7 bases and J by 4 bases, with 14 bases between them. The CDR3 is 14 residues long. Per the germline V gene, CDR1 is SNHLY and CDR2 is FYNNEI. The CDR3 DNA reads TGTGCCAGCACCATAGGGACTTGGAATCAGCCCCAGCATTTT. Its translation is CASTIGTWNQPQHF.

The V and J genes are TRBV28 and TRBJ2-2, with no clear D. Germline V gene sequence: CDR1 MDHEN, CDR2 SYDVKM. The V end was cut by 2 bases, the J end by 1 base, with 2 bases between. The CDR3 covers 13 residues. The CDR3 nucleotides read TGTGCCAGCAGTTTAATGAACACCGGGGAGCTGTTTTTT. Translation: CASSLMNTGELFF.

The chain carries TRBV27 and TRBJ2-5; 10 bases are shared with TRBD2. The CDR3 is 16 amino acids. J lost 0 bases, V lost 4 bases, and 5 bases had no gene match. Germline loops: CDR1 MNHEY, CDR2 SMNVEV (reference sequence). The CDR3 spells CASSSIAGGNQETQYF. CDR3 coding DNA: TGTGCCAGCAGTTCGATAGCGGGAGGCAACCAAGAGACCCAGTACTTC.

The chain couples TRBV5-1 to TRBJ2-7, with 11 positions matching TRBD2. The germline gives CDR1 SGHRS, CDR2 YFSETQ. The CDR3 is 15 amino acids. The V segment lost 4 bases and the J segment 2 bases; nucleotides outside the gene matches: 5. CDR3 DNA: TGCGCCAGCAGCCTAGCGGGAGGATATACCTACGAGCAGTACTTC. Protein sequence: CASSLAGGYTYEQYF.

This clone was seen once. The gene calls are TRBV7-2 and TRBJ2-7, with 7 bases that match TRBD1. Trimming cost V 5 bases and J 0 bases; bases outside gene matches: 4. CDR1 and CDR2 from the germline V gene are SGHTA and FQGNSA. The CDR3 runs 14 residues. The CDR3 DNA reads TGTGCCAGCAGCCCCGGGACAGTCTCCTACGAGCAGTACTTC. Encoded protein: CASSPGTVSYEQYF. The full variable domain, rest sourced from reference TRBV7-2 and TRBJ2-7, is GAGVSQSPSNKVTEKGKDVELRCDPISGHTALYWYRQSLGQGLEFLIYFQGNSAPDKSGLPSDRFSAERTGGSVSTLTIQRTQQEDSAVYLCASSPGTVSYEQYFGPGTRLTVT.

This chain links TRBV7-8 with TRBJ1-5; D ambiguous. This CDR3 comprises 14 residues. V lost 2 bases, J lost 3 bases, and 8 bases lay in between. Germline V CDR1 and CDR2: SGHVS, FQNEAQ. The CDR3 DNA reads TGTGCCAGCAGCTTAACGGCCTCCAATCAGCCCCAGCATTTT. Amino acid sequence: CASSLTASNQPQHF. The variable domain in full, completed from reference TRBV7-8 and TRBJ1-5, reads GAGVSQSPRYKVAKRGQDVALRCDPISGHVSLFWYQQALGQGPEFLTYFQNEAQLDKSGLPSDRFFAERPEGSVSTLKIQRTQQEDSAVYLCASSLTASNQPQHFGDGTRLSIL.

The genes are TRBV5-1 and TRBJ2-6; TRBD1 might be the D (6 bases). This CDR3 has 20 amino acids. The germline gives CDR1 SGHRS, CDR2 YFSETQ. V dropped 0 bases and J dropped 0 bases, with 19 bases sitting between them. The CDR3: CASSLGSTGTHHSGANVLTF. In DNA, the CDR3 is TGCGCCAGCAGCTTGGGGTCTACCGGGACACATCACTCTGGGGCCAACGTCCTGACTTTC.

This chain connects TRBV13 to TRBJ1-3; D unclear. Trimming pared 0 bases from V and 1 base from J, leaving 7 bases between. The length of the CDR3 is 15 residues. CDR1 and CDR2 (germline): PRHDT, FYEKMQ (reference sequence). DNA for the CDR3: TGTGCCAGCAGCTTAGGCCGGTGGTCTGGAAACACCATATATTTT. It encodes CASSLGRWSGNTIYF.

The chain couples TRBV6-1 to TRBJ1-5, with 7 bases matching TRBD1. The CDR3 extends over 14 amino acids. Germline CDR1 is MNHNS and CDR2 is SASEGT. V was clipped by 6 bases and J by 7 bases; unmatched bases: 9. The CDR3 region is CASSLTGVGQPQHF. The CDR3 coding sequence is TGTGCCAGCAGCCTCACAGGGGTGGGGCAGCCCCAGCATTTT.

The rearrangement uses TRBV5-3 and TRBJ2-2, with 7 bases matching TRBD1. TRBV5-3 is annotated as an ORF whose role is uncertain. With 8 bases clipped from V and 2 bases from J, the junction kept 12 bases outside the gene matches. CDR3 length: 16 amino acids. CDR3 coding DNA: TGTGCCAGCACCGAGTCGACAGGGACCAACACCGGGGAGCTGTTTTTT. This codes for CASTESTGTNTGELFF.

This chain joins TRBV27 and TRBJ2-1, with 13 bases aligning to TRBD2. The V gene end was trimmed by 4 bases and the J gene end by 2 bases; junction bases not matched to a gene: 2. CDR3 length equals 16 residues. The germline gives CDR1 MNHEY, CDR2 SMNVEV (reference sequence). This chain's CDR3 is CASSSGTSGAYNEQFF. CDR3 sequence (DNA): TGTGCCAGCAGTTCCGGGACTAGCGGGGCCTACAATGAGCAGTTCTTC.

The V and J genes are TRBV28 and TRBJ2-2, with D perhaps matching TRBD2 (6 bases). Germline V gene data show CDR1 as MDHEN and CDR2 as SYDVKM. CDR3 length equals 16 residues. Trimming pared 2 bases from V and 6 bases from J, leaving 16 bases between. In nucleotides, the CDR3 is TGTGCCAGCAGTTTACATGGAGGGCCGGGGGCCGGGGAGCTGTTTTTT. Translating it yields CASSLHGGPGAGELFF.